A single T cell receptor beta chain is shown here with its context. V dropped 4 bases and J dropped 6; count of bases not matched to a gene: 13. The CDR3 runs to 17 residues. Germline V gene data show CDR1 as MNHEY and CDR2 as SVGAGI. This record belongs to a study of T-cell reconstitution after alpha-beta-depleted transplantation in children. Unique molecular identifiers were used in preparing the TCRbeta library. From the PCR reads, TCRdb called clonotypes with MiXCR, one entry per CDR3 protein. Of 450,000 to 600,000 distinct CDR3 sequences listed, approximately 30% are singletons. The chain couples TRBV6-5 to TRBJ2-1; TRBD2 matches 9 bases. Here the sequenced sample was PBMCs from the stem cell graft donor, taken from the stem cell graft. The clonotype was recovered from a human donor who donated a stem cell graft to a child with aplastic anemia. The CDR3 nucleotides are TGTGCCAGCAGTTGGGGGGGCTGGCGGGAGGGCCGCAATGAGCAGTTCTTC. Residues: CASSWGGWREGRNEQFF.